Below, one TCR beta chain is given with its context. It lacks a known antigen. The sample holds no much larger clone one base away, and base qualities are not on file. This sample is part of a study of blood T cell repertoires in COVID-19 (dated by TCRdb to 2018 to 2020). Context from the whole study: Collaborator samples came from the United States, Italy and Spain and covered acute and convalescent phases of COVID-19. Subjects who had been exposed to COVID-19, were actively infected with it, or had recovered from it provided the deeply sampled blood TCRbeta repertoires that made up the dataset. The material from the prospective study consisted of cDNA or gDNA derived from T cells, B-cell-depleted T cells, or PBMCs. The repertoires were released in a freely available public database intended as a resource for research on the immune response to SARS-CoV-2. The sample metadata nearly always contained a de-identified subject ID, COVID-19 status, age in years and sex. Where available, HLA class I and class II types were obtained from metadata supplied by the sample provider rather than from assay-based typing. Samples were obtained from the ongoing ImmuneRACE study (first 160 participants) and from 1,000 to 1,500 subjects provided by 6 global collaborators. The research as a whole found: Clinical and demographic metadata were provided uncurated, with the amount varying by source and participant.

Participants in the prospective study were enrolled through a virtual design, were aged roughly 18 to 90 years, and lived in some 24 United States geographic areas. To assign participants to cohorts, the prospective study relied on clinical history that participants themselves reported in a screening survey and a study questionnaire. For ImmuneRACE Cohort 3, a participant was defined as recovered based on two consecutive negative NP/OP PCR tests, clearance by a healthcare professional, or resolution of symptoms. In the prospective study, whole blood, serum and a nasopharyngeal or oropharyngeal swab were collected from each participant by mobile phlebotomists. Participants in the prospective study had the option to provide additional blood draws and questionnaires over a 2-month period. Blood samples from the prospective study were shipped frozen or at room temperature prior to DNA extraction. TCRbeta CDR3 regions were amplified from genomic DNA using the immunoSEQ Assay, a bias-controlled multiplex PCR. The authors processed their data as follows. Nucleated cell counts per sample were estimated from amplification of reference gene primers within the assay. Sequence reads were collapsed and filtered to measure the absolute abundance of every unique TCRbeta CDR3 rearrangement. For each sample, productive Simpson clonality was calculated as the square root of Simpson's diversity index across productive rearrangements. As stored in TCRdb, this immuneACCESS dataset retains in-frame rearrangements with V and J assigned. A fraction of the clones does not appear; measured against another copy, unresolved V genes explain less than half of the discrepancy, and the remainder lacks a known reason. The V and J calls and clone size were taken over from that table, and D and trimming were inferred from the DNA. This sample is represented by fewer than 200,000 clones; around four fifths of them were singletons. Nearly 4.5% of the sample belongs to the ten largest clones.

Unmatched junction bases come to 7, with V trimmed by 3 bases and J by 3 bases. The germline V gene yields SGHVS for CDR1 and FQNEAQ for CDR2. The CDR3 starts with the cysteine, ends with the phenylalanine, and has 16 residues. The only DNA kept is the CDR3, 48 bases in frame from the first base. Recombination joined TRBV7-8 with TRBJ2-5; 10 bases in the junction line up with TRBD2. The sequencing input was PBMCs or T cells enriched from blood (not recorded which). The clonotype comes from a woman between 50 and 59 years old who had recovered from COVID-19. CDR3 region: CASSFPSGGLEETQYF. Read as DNA, the sequence is TGTGCCAGCAGCTTCCCTAGCGGGGGTCTCGAAGAGACCCAGTACTTC.